This T cell receptor (beta chain) was sequenced during a study of blood T cell repertoires in COVID-19. Study in general: Acute-phase and convalescent COVID-19 samples originated in the United States, Italy and Spain. Sources were T cells, B-cell-depleted T cells, or PBMCs; the material itself was cDNA or gDNA.

As regards this clone: Germline is not matched at one junction end, which may reflect a read error.

In the authors' methods: Estimation of nucleated cell counts was performed using reference gene primer amplification. Clones were sequenced by immunoSEQ multiplex PCR, and TCRdb holds only the in-frame ones, with some missing. V, J and clone size derive from that table, while D and trimming were established from the DNA sequence. The table has some 150,000 clones, over 80% seen once. The CDR3 covers 12 residues. The chain employs TRBV12-3 or TRBV12-4 and TRBJ2-7; 9 nucleotides agree with TRBD1. Sequences were obtained from peripheral blood. The receptor's source is a man aged 45 to 65 with active COVID-19. The CDR3: CASSLEGTGGVF. CDR3 in DNA: TGTGCCAGCAGTTTAGAAGGTACAGGGGGCGTTTTC.